Below are 3 T cell receptor beta chains sequenced from a single sample in a study of OX40 agonist ivuxolimab in advanced cancers. The library was built by means of the immunoSEQ multiplex PCR assay. This is the immuneACCESS table as TCRdb keeps it, with only in-frame sequences that have V and J called. A part of the clones is gone; compared with another copy, unresolved V genes explain less than half, and the rest is unexplained. Across this sample there are approximately 38,000 clones, with about nine tenths seen only once. The ten top clones hold 25% to 40% of the sample. The sample was CD4+ or CD8+ T cells sorted from blood, taken in a trial of the OX40 agonist ivuxolimab. The receptors originated from an adult with an advanced solid tumor such as melanoma, head and neck, liver or kidney cancer.

The chain recombines TRBV9 with TRBJ2-1; 10 bases line up with TRBD2. Germline loops: CDR1 SGDLS, CDR2 YYNGEE. The CDR3 has 19 amino acids. V shed 0 bases and J 1 base; nucleotides not matched to a gene: 10. The DNA for the CDR3 is TGTGCCAGCAGCGTAGCCCCCTCTGGACTAGCGGAATCCTACAATGAGCAGTTCTTC. Protein sequence: CASSVAPSGLAESYNEQFF. Looking up the rest from reference TRBV9 and TRBJ2-1 gives the full variable domain: DSGVTQTPKHLITATGQRVTLRCSPRSGDLSVYWYQQSLDQGLQFLIQYYNGEERAKGNILERFSAQQFPDLHSELNLSSLELGDSALYFCASSVAPSGLAESYNEQFFGPGTRLTVL.

This clone occurred once. The gene calls are TRBV7-9 and TRBJ1-2; 8 positions agree with TRBD1. The CDR3 covers 15 residues. Per the germline V gene, CDR1 is SEHNR and CDR2 is FQNEAQ (reference sequence). After removal of 0 bases from V and 8 bases from J, the junction contained 8 bases not matched to a gene. The CDR3, as DNA: TGTGCCAGCAGCTTAGCGGCAGGGGGCGGTGGAGGCTACACCTTC. It is translated as CASSLAAGGGGGYTF.

The sample holds one count of this clone. The chain couples TRBV28 to TRBJ2-2; perhaps TRBD2 as D (6 bases). The CDR3 loop spans 15 amino acids. Germline CDR1 and CDR2: MDHEN and SYDVKM. V was clipped by 3 bases and J by 2 bases, with 10 bases between them. The CDR3 coding sequence is TGTGCCAGCAGTTTCTCGGGGGTTAACACCGGGGAGCTGTTTTTT. Amino acids: CASSFSGVNTGELFF.